A selection of T cell receptor beta chains follows, all from one sample in a study. From the 5' RACE reads, TCRdb called clonotypes with MiXCR, one entry per CDR3 protein. The sample lists over 50,000 distinct CDR3 sequences, around 30% occurring once. Sequences were obtained from tumor-infiltrating naive CD4+ T cells sorted from the breast tumor. Receptors originate from a female donor with breast cancer. Each CDR3 is given with its conserved first and last residue. A D gene is named only where the DNA matches it firmly. Size tells how often a clone was seen (once, few, many) or the class of an expanded clone, and some rows leave it out.

CDR3aa: CASSLRGRTVSTDTQYF; CDR3nt: TGTGCCAGCAGCCTACGTGGCAGGACCGTTAGCACAGATACGCAGTATTTT; d_gene: NA; j_gene: TRBJ2-3; abundance: many; len: 17; v_gene: TRBV12-3/TRBV12-4
CDR3aa: CASSEVRGSSPLHF; CDR3nt: TGTGCCAGCAGTGAAGTGCGGGGAAGTTCACCCCTCCACTTT; d_gene: NA; j_gene: TRBJ1-6; abundance: many; len: 14; v_gene: TRBV2
CDR3aa: CASSPSGELFF; CDR3nt: TGTGCCAGCTCACCATCCGGGGAGCTGTTTTTT; d_gene: NA; j_gene: TRBJ2-2; abundance: NA; len: 11; v_gene: TRBV18
CDR3aa: CSVARRGLGVNEQFF; CDR3nt: TGCAGCGTGGCCAGAAGGGGCCTGGGGGTCAATGAGCAGTTCTTC; d_gene: NA; j_gene: TRBJ2-1; abundance: few; len: 15; v_gene: TRBV29-1
CDR3aa: CATSDTGTEAFF; CDR3nt: TGTGCCACCAGTGATACCGGGACAGAAGCTTTCTTT; d_gene: NA; j_gene: TRBJ1-1; abundance: few; len: 12; v_gene: TRBV24-1
CDR3aa: CAFRPGLLTGELFF; CDR3nt: TGCGCCTTTAGACCGGGGCTTCTCACCGGGGAGCTGTTTTTT; d_gene: NA; j_gene: TRBJ2-2; abundance: NA; len: 14; v_gene: TRBV5-1
CDR3aa: CASTPQRGAMETQYF; CDR3nt: TGTGCCAGCACCCCCCAGCGGGGGGCAATGGAGACCCAGTACTTC; d_gene: TRBD2; j_gene: TRBJ2-5; abundance: NA; len: 15; v_gene: TRBV12-3/TRBV12-4
CDR3aa: CASQPPVTGELFF; CDR3nt: TGCGCCAGCCAGCCGCCAGTCACCGGGGAGCTGTTTTTT; d_gene: NA; j_gene: TRBJ2-2; abundance: few; len: 13; v_gene: TRBV5-1
CDR3aa: CASISSGSYEQYF; CDR3nt: TGTGCCAGCATCTCTAGCGGGTCCTACGAGCAGTACTTC; d_gene: TRBD2; j_gene: TRBJ2-7; abundance: few; len: 13; v_gene: TRBV2
CDR3aa: CASRRGGADGELFF; CDR3nt: TGTGCCAGCAGACGTGGGGGGGCGGACGGGGAGCTGTTTTTT; d_gene: NA; j_gene: TRBJ2-2; abundance: few; len: 14; v_gene: TRBV7-2
CDR3aa: CASSYDYGYNEQFF; CDR3nt: TGTGCCAGCAGTTACGATTACGGCTACAATGAGCAGTTCTTC; d_gene: NA; j_gene: TRBJ2-1; abundance: NA; len: 14; v_gene: TRBV6-2/TRBV6-3
CDR3aa: CASTTQGTYQPQHF; CDR3nt: TGTGCCAGCACCACTCAGGGGACCTATCAGCCCCAGCATTTT; d_gene: NA; j_gene: TRBJ1-5; abundance: few; len: 14; v_gene: TRBV6-1
CDR3aa: CASSSEGTRGEKLFF; CDR3nt: TGTGCCAGCAGCTCCGAAGGGACCCGAGGGGAAAAACTGTTTTTT; d_gene: NA; j_gene: TRBJ1-4; abundance: few; len: 15; v_gene: TRBV3-1
CDR3aa: CASSSKDGGEKLFF; CDR3nt: TGCGCCAGCAGCTCTAAGGACGGGGGAGAAAAACTGTTTTTT; d_gene: NA; j_gene: TRBJ1-4; abundance: NA; len: 14; v_gene: TRBV5-1
CDR3aa: CASSRDSYQPQHF; CDR3nt: TGTGCCAGCAGCCGGGACAGCTATCAGCCCCAGCATTTT; d_gene: TRBD1; j_gene: TRBJ1-5; abundance: NA; len: 13; v_gene: TRBV3-1
CDR3aa: CASSLEGTRSSHNEQFF; CDR3nt: TGTGCCAGCAGCTTAGAGGGCACTAGATCCTCTCACAATGAGCAGTTCTTC; d_gene: NA; j_gene: TRBJ2-1; abundance: NA; len: 17; v_gene: TRBV7-2
CDR3aa: CASSLATQPNTEAFF; CDR3nt: TGCGCCAGCAGCTTGGCTACACAGCCGAACACTGAAGCTTTCTTT; d_gene: NA; j_gene: TRBJ1-1; abundance: few; len: 15; v_gene: TRBV5-1
CDR3aa: CASSVNPRGQGIHEQYF; CDR3nt: TGTGCCAGCAGTGTCAATCCTCGTGGACAGGGGATCCACGAGCAGTACTTC; d_gene: TRBD1; j_gene: TRBJ2-7; abundance: few; len: 17; v_gene: TRBV25-1
CDR3aa: CASSIPSLGTEAFF; CDR3nt: TGTGCCAGCAGCATCCCCTCCTTGGGGACTGAAGCTTTCTTT; d_gene: NA; j_gene: TRBJ1-1; abundance: NA; len: 14; v_gene: TRBV7-9
CDR3aa: CASSDGTGGRETQYF; CDR3nt: TGCGCCAGCAGCGACGGGACAGGGGGCAGGGAGACCCAGTACTTC; d_gene: TRBD1; j_gene: TRBJ2-5; abundance: few; len: 15; v_gene: TRBV5-1
CDR3aa: CSGTGGAYEQYF; CDR3nt: TGCAGTGGGACAGGGGGAGCCTACGAGCAGTACTTC; d_gene: TRBD1; j_gene: TRBJ2-7; abundance: NA; len: 12; v_gene: TRBV29-1
CDR3aa: CASSFLGNRNQPQHF; CDR3nt: TGTGCCAGCAGTTTTCTGGGGAACCGCAATCAGCCCCAGCATTTT; d_gene: NA; j_gene: TRBJ1-5; abundance: few; len: 15; v_gene: TRBV27
CDR3aa: CASSQAHGQGLGAEAFF; CDR3nt: TGCGCCAGCAGCCAAGCCCATGGACAGGGTTTAGGCGCTGAAGCTTTCTTT; d_gene: TRBD1; j_gene: TRBJ1-1; abundance: NA; len: 17; v_gene: TRBV4-2
CDR3aa: CASSLKLGGNQPQHF; CDR3nt: TGTGCCAGCAGTTTAAAGTTGGGGGGCAATCAGCCCCAGCATTTT; d_gene: NA; j_gene: TRBJ1-5; abundance: NA; len: 15; v_gene: TRBV28
CDR3aa: CASSQRQTSGREETQYF; CDR3nt: TGTGCCAGCAGTCAACGCCAGACTAGCGGGAGGGAAGAGACCCAGTACTTC; d_gene: TRBD2; j_gene: TRBJ2-5; abundance: NA; len: 17; v_gene: TRBV27
CDR3aa: CASSEVGPTETQYF; CDR3nt: TGTGCCAGCAGTGAGGTGGGGCCCACCGAGACCCAGTACTTC; d_gene: NA; j_gene: TRBJ2-5; abundance: few; len: 14; v_gene: TRBV2
CDR3aa: CSGTGSKNIQYF; CDR3nt: TGCAGCGGAACGGGCAGTAAAAACATTCAGTACTTC; d_gene: NA; j_gene: TRBJ2-4; abundance: NA; len: 12; v_gene: TRBV29-1
CDR3aa: CASSEQAKGDTDTQYF; CDR3nt: TGTGCCAGCAGTGAACAGGCGAAGGGAGACACAGATACGCAGTATTTT; d_gene: NA; j_gene: TRBJ2-3; abundance: few; len: 16; v_gene: TRBV25-1
CDR3aa: CASSVGRVSYEQYF; CDR3nt: TGTGCCAGCAGCGTAGGCAGGGTCTCCTACGAGCAGTACTTC; d_gene: NA; j_gene: TRBJ2-7; abundance: NA; len: 14; v_gene: TRBV9
CDR3aa: CASSLAAYQETQYF; CDR3nt: TGCGCCAGCAGCTTGGCGGCGTACCAAGAGACCCAGTACTTC; d_gene: NA; j_gene: TRBJ2-5; abundance: many; len: 14; v_gene: TRBV5-1
CDR3aa: CASSQDLLAGEGTQYF; CDR3nt: TGTGCCAGCAGCCAAGATCTTCTAGCGGGGGAGGGGACCCAGTACTTC; d_gene: TRBD2; j_gene: TRBJ2-5; abundance: NA; len: 16; v_gene: TRBV4-2
CDR3aa: CASSPDTYEQYF; CDR3nt: TGTGCCAGCAGCCCCGATACCTACGAGCAGTACTTC; d_gene: NA; j_gene: TRBJ2-7; abundance: many; len: 12; v_gene: TRBV7-2
CDR3aa: CASSSQRTSGEETQYF; CDR3nt: TGTGCCAGCAGCTCGCAAAGGACTAGCGGGGAAGAGACCCAGTACTTC; d_gene: TRBD2; j_gene: TRBJ2-5; abundance: NA; len: 16; v_gene: TRBV7-6
CDR3aa: CASSLETAGVGAFF; CDR3nt: TGTGCCAGCAGCTTGGAGACAGCTGGAGTTGGAGCTTTCTTT; d_gene: NA; j_gene: TRBJ1-1; abundance: NA; len: 14; v_gene: TRBV5-8
CDR3aa: CTSSRPILGGTEAFF; CDR3nt: TGTACCAGCAGCCGCCCAATCCTCGGGGGCACTGAAGCTTTCTTT; d_gene: NA; j_gene: TRBJ1-1; abundance: NA; len: 15; v_gene: TRBV12-3/TRBV12-4
CDR3aa: CASSLTGSPLHF; CDR3nt: TGTGCCAGCAGCTTAACGGGATCACCCCTCCACTTT; d_gene: NA; j_gene: TRBJ1-6; abundance: NA; len: 12; v_gene: TRBV7-9
CDR3aa: CASSPQGGRETQYF; CDR3nt: TGTGCCAGCAGCCCGCAAGGAGGGCGAGAGACCCAGTACTTC; d_gene: NA; j_gene: TRBJ2-5; abundance: NA; len: 14; v_gene: TRBV7-3
CDR3aa: CASSPNPWQPTVTYEQYF; CDR3nt: TGCGCCAGCAGCCCGAACCCCTGGCAGCCGACAGTAACTTACGAGCAGTACTTC; d_gene: NA; j_gene: TRBJ2-7; abundance: NA; len: 18; v_gene: TRBV5-1
CDR3aa: CASSVTGQGDHYGYTF; CDR3nt: TGCGCCAGCAGCGTTACGGGACAGGGGGACCACTATGGCTACACCTTC; d_gene: TRBD1; j_gene: TRBJ1-2; abundance: few; len: 16; v_gene: TRBV5-1
CDR3aa: CSARGGQETQYF; CDR3nt: TGCAGCGCTAGGGGAGGTCAAGAGACCCAGTACTTC; d_gene: NA; j_gene: TRBJ2-5; abundance: NA; len: 12; v_gene: TRBV29-1
CDR3aa: CSANGGNTDTQYF; CDR3nt: TGCAGTGCTAATGGCGGAAACACAGATACGCAGTATTTT; d_gene: NA; j_gene: TRBJ2-3; abundance: few; len: 13; v_gene: TRBV20-1
CDR3aa: CAYTLGQGEAFF; CDR3nt: TGTGCCTACACCCTTGGACAGGGGGAGGCTTTCTTT; d_gene: TRBD1; j_gene: TRBJ1-1; abundance: NA; len: 12; v_gene: TRBV30
CDR3aa: CASSSWTGRSYEQYF; CDR3nt: TGTGCCAGCAGCTCCTGGACAGGGAGGTCCTACGAGCAGTACTTC; d_gene: TRBD1; j_gene: TRBJ2-7; abundance: many; len: 15; v_gene: TRBV7-9
CDR3aa: CASSLYRPRGNSNQPQHF; CDR3nt: TGTGCCAGCAGTTTATACCGCCCCCGGGGGAATAGCAATCAGCCCCAGCATTTT; d_gene: NA; j_gene: TRBJ1-5; abundance: NA; len: 18; v_gene: TRBV28
CDR3aa: CASSAPAGTRGNTIYF; CDR3nt: TGTGCCAGCAGCGCGCCCGCCGGGACACGAGGAAACACCATATATTTT; d_gene: NA; j_gene: TRBJ1-3; abundance: NA; len: 16; v_gene: TRBV7-2
CDR3aa: CASSDVGTAGNTIYF; CDR3nt: TGTGCCAGCAGTGACGTGGGGACAGCTGGAAACACCATATATTTT; d_gene: TRBD1; j_gene: TRBJ1-3; abundance: NA; len: 15; v_gene: TRBV6-1
CDR3aa: CAGSYGAGGMDEQFF; CDR3nt: TGTGCCGGCAGCTACGGGGCGGGAGGTATGGATGAGCAGTTCTTC; d_gene: TRBD2; j_gene: TRBJ2-1; abundance: few; len: 15; v_gene: TRBV7-2
CDR3aa: CASNPGGGRGYTF; CDR3nt: TGTGCCAGCAATCCCGGTGGGGGGCGCGGCTACACCTTC; d_gene: NA; j_gene: TRBJ1-2; abundance: few; len: 13; v_gene: TRBV6-5
CDR3aa: CAISESGLDKNIQYF; CDR3nt: TGTGCCATCAGTGAATCCGGACTAGACAAAAACATTCAGTACTTC; d_gene: TRBD2; j_gene: TRBJ2-4; abundance: NA; len: 15; v_gene: TRBV10-3
CDR3aa: CASRTGGIDGYTF; CDR3nt: TGTGCCAGCAGAACAGGGGGAATCGATGGCTACACCTTC; d_gene: TRBD1; j_gene: TRBJ1-2; abundance: NA; len: 13; v_gene: TRBV6-5
CDR3aa: CSVVRDSYEQYF; CDR3nt: TGCAGCGTTGTAAGGGACTCCTACGAGCAGTACTTC; d_gene: NA; j_gene: TRBJ2-7; abundance: medium-sized; len: 12; v_gene: TRBV29-1
CDR3aa: CASSKALRQFEAFF; CDR3nt: TGTGCCAGCAGCAAGGCTTTACGACAGTTTGAAGCTTTCTTT; d_gene: NA; j_gene: TRBJ1-1; abundance: NA; len: 14; v_gene: TRBV9
CDR3aa: CAWSDGQSYNSPLHF; CDR3nt: TGTGCCTGGAGCGATGGACAGTCCTATAATTCACCCCTCCACTTT; d_gene: NA; j_gene: TRBJ1-6; abundance: NA; len: 15; v_gene: TRBV30
CDR3aa: CASSRQGMDYGYTF; CDR3nt: TGTGCCAGCAGCAGACAGGGTATGGACTATGGCTACACCTTC; d_gene: TRBD1; j_gene: TRBJ1-2; abundance: NA; len: 14; v_gene: TRBV6-1